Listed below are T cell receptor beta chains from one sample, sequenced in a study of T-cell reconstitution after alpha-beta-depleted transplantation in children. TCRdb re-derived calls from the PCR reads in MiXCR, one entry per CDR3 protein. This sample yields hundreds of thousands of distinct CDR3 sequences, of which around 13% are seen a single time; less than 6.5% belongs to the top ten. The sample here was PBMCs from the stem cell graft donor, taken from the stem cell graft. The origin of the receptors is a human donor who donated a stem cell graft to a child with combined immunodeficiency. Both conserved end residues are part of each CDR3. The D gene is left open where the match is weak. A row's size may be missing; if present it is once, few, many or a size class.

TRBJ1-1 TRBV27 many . TGTGCCAGCGCGGGGACTGAAGCTTTCTTT CASAGTEAFF
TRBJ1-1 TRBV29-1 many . TGCAGCGTTGCGGGGTGGGGGAACACTGAAGCTTTCTTT CSVAGWGNTEAFF
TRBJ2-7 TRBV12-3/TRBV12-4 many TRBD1 TGTGCCAGCAGTTTAGACAGGGGGCGCGGCGAGCAGTACTTC CASSLDRGRGEQYF
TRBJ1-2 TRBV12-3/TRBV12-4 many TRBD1 TGTGCCAGCAGTTTGGGGGACAGGGGTGGCTACACCTTC CASSLGDRGGYTF
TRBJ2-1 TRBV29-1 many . TGCAGCGTTGAATCGGGAAAATCCTACAATGAGCAGTTCTTC CSVESGKSYNEQFF
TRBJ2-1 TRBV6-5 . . TGTGCCAGCAGTACTACAGGGGGGGGCAATGAGCAGTTCTTC CASSTTGGGNEQFF
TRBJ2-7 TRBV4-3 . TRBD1 TGCGCCAGAGAAACGGACAGGTCGACTTACGAGCAGTACTTC CARETDRSTYEQYF
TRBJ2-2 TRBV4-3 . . TGCGCCAGCAGCCAAGATGAGGACACATCACGAAACACCGGGGAGCTGTTTTTT CASSQDEDTSRNTGELFF
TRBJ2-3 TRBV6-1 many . TGTGCCAGCAGGAGACTGCAGTTCAGCACAGATACGCAGTATTTT CASRRLQFSTDTQYF
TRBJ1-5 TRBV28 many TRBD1 TGTGCCAGCACCCCTGGGACAGGGGAAGGTCAGCCCCAGCATTTT CASTPGTGEGQPQHF
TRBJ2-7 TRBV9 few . TGTGCCAGCAGCGTAGGGCTACCCTCCTACGAGCAGTACTTC CASSVGLPSYEQYF
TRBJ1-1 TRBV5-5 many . TGTGCCAGCAGCTTGGAGGTCGTGAACACTGAAGCTTTCTTT CASSLEVVNTEAFF
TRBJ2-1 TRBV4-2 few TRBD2 TGTGCCAGCAGCCCCTGGACTAGCGGGGAAGACAATGAGCAGTTCTTC CASSPWTSGEDNEQFF
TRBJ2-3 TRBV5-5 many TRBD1 TGTGCCAGCAGCTTGGGGACAGGGTTACGCACAGATACGCAGTATTTT CASSLGTGLRTDTQYF
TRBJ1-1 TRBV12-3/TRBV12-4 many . TGTGCCAGCAACCCTCAGGGAACTCTGAACACTGAAGCTTTCTTT CASNPQGTLNTEAFF
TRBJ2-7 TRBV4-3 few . TGCGCCAGCAGCCAAGGGGCCGGGTCTTCCTACGAGCAGTACTTC CASSQGAGSSYEQYF
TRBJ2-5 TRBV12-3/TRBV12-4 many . TGTGCCAGCAGTTCTCGGGTCAGGGGGGCGACCCAAGAGACCCAGTACTTC CASSSRVRGATQETQYF
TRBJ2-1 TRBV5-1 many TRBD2 TGCGCCAGCAGCCTCCCAGCGGGAGCCCCTAATGAGCAGTTCTTC CASSLPAGAPNEQFF
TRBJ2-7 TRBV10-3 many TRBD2 TGTGCCATCAGTGAAGCGGGACTCTACGAGCAGTACTTC CAISEAGLYEQYF
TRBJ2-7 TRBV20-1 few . TGCAGTGCTAGAGCCCCAGGGTCATACGAGCAGTACTTC CSARAPGSYEQYF
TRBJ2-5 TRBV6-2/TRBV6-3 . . TGTGCCAGCAGTTACAGTAATACCCTGTACCAAGAGACCCAGTACTTC CASSYSNTLYQETQYF
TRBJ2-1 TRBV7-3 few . TGTGCCAGCAGCTTAACGGGAACTAGCCGTGAGCAGTTCTTC CASSLTGTSREQFF